One sample yielded the 8 T cell receptor beta chains listed below, sequenced in a study of neurological immune-mediated disorders. Noted time point: longitudinal time-point 3. TCRdb re-analysed the 5' RACE reads in MiXCR, keeping a single row per CDR3 protein. Among approximately 100,000 distinct CDR3 sequences listed, 10% to 14% were seen once. Sequencing input: PBMCs. Receptors were obtained from a female donor with HTLV-1-associated myelopathy (HAM/TSP).

The chain has TRBV30 and TRBJ2-7, with a possible D match to TRBD1 (5 bases). V lost 2 bases and J 3 bases, leaving 14 bases between the germline ends. CDR1 GTSNPN and CDR2 SVGIG come from the germline V gene (reference sequence). The CDR3 contains 14 residues. CDR3 residues: CAWSSRALHYEQYF. CDR3 DNA: TGTGCCTGGAGTTCCAGGGCTTTGCACTACGAGCAGTACTTC. The variable domain in full, with the rest retrieved from reference TRBV30 and TRBJ2-7, is SQTIHQWPATLVQPVGSPLSLECTVEGTSNPNLYWYRQAAGRGLQLLFYSVGIGQISSEVPQNLSASRPQDRQFILSSKKLLLSDSGFYLCAWSSRALHYEQYFGPGTRLTVT.

In its sample, this clonotype was seen many times. As DNA, the CDR3 is TGTGCCATCAGGGACCACCAAGAGACCCAGTACTTC. Translating gives CAIRDHQETQYF. The chain is built from TRBV10-3 and TRBJ2-5, with D uncertain. The V end lost 6 bases, the J end lost 0 bases, and 5 bases lay between the germline ends. Germline V gene lookup returns CDR1 ENHRY and CDR2 SYGVKD. This CDR3 spans 12 amino acids.

This clonotype was observed many times. DNA for the CDR3: TGTGCCACCAGTGACCCGAGCCTAGCCCCCGGGGAGCTGTTTTTT. Translating it yields CATSDPSLAPGELFF. The chain is built from TRBV24-1 and TRBJ2-2; D perhaps matches TRBD2 (5 bases). Germline loops: CDR1 KGHDR, CDR2 SFDVKD. Trimming took off 4 bases at V and 6 bases at J, with 14 bases between the two ends. The CDR3 totals 15 residues.

This clonotype was counted at least ten times. V and J are TRBV2 and TRBJ2-3, with D possibly being TRBD2 (6 bases). Trimming took off 7 bases at V and 1 base at J, with 15 bases between the two ends. The CDR3 runs 15 residues. Germline assignment: CDR1 SNHLY and CDR2 FYNNEI. The CDR3 spells CASTIRRGRTDTQYF. In DNA, the CDR3 is TGTGCCAGCACCATTAGGCGGGGCCGCACAGATACGCAGTATTTT.

This clonotype showed up many times. The CDR3 coding sequence is TGCAGTGCTAGAGTTACAGGGCTCTATGGCTACACCTTC. It yields the protein CSARVTGLYGYTF. This chain links TRBV20-1 with TRBJ1-2; tentatively, D is TRBD1 (6 bases). CDR1 DFQATT and CDR2 SNEGSKA come from the germline V gene (reference sequence). The CDR3 totals 13 residues. V shed 1 base and J shed 4 bases, with 10 bases lying between them.

At least ten counts were recorded for this clonotype. The chain employs TRBV5-1 and TRBJ2-1, with TRBD1 matching 7 bases. Germline loops: CDR1 SGHRS, CDR2 YFSETQ. The CDR3 consists of 15 residues. With 7 bases clipped from V and 7 bases from J, the junction kept 14 bases outside the gene matches. DNA of the CDR3: TGCGCCAGCGGCCAATCTCTGGGACAGTGGAATGAGCAGTTCTTC. Translated: CASGQSLGQWNEQFF.

This clonotype has ten or more counts. This chain joins TRBV5-1 and TRBJ2-3, with 7 bases identical to TRBD1. Germline V gives CDR1 SGHRS, CDR2 YFSETQ. This CDR3 has 14 residues. V was clipped by 3 bases and J by 4 bases; unmatched bases: 5. Here the CDR3 reads CASSYRTGSDTQYF. DNA for the CDR3: TGCGCCAGCAGCTACCGGACAGGATCAGATACGCAGTATTTT. Looking up the rest from reference TRBV5-1 and TRBJ2-3 gives the full variable domain: KAGVTQTPRYLIKTRGQQVTLSCSPISGHRSVSWYQQTPGQGLQFLFEYFSETQRNKGNFPGRFSGRQFSNSRSEMNVSTLELGDSALYLCASSYRTGSDTQYFGPGTRLTVL.

At least ten counts were recorded for this clonotype. The CDR3, as DNA: TGCAGTGCTAGAGATCGCACACGGGGGCAAGAGACCCAGTACTTC. The encoded protein is CSARDRTRGQETQYF. This sequence joins TRBV20-1 and TRBJ2-5, with D possibly being TRBD2 (6 bases). The V and J ends lost 0 bases and 2 bases respectively, with 13 bases between them. This CDR3 has 15 amino acids. Germline-derived CDR1 and CDR2 are DFQATT and SNEGSKA (reference sequence).